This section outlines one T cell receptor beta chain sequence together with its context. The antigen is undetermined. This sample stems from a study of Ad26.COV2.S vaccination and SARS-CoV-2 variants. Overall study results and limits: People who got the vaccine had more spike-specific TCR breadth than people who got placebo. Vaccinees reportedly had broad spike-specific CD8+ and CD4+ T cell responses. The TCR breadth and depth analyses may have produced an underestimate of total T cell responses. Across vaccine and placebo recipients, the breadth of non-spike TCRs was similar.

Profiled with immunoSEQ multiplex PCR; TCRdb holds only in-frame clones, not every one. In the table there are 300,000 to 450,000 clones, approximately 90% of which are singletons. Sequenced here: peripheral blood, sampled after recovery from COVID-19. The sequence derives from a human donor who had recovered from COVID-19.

The CDR3 loop reads CASSRTGLYDTEAFF. DNA for the CDR3: TGCGCCAGCAGTCGGACAGGGCTGTACGACACTGAAGCTTTCTTT. The chain combines TRBV10-1 with TRBJ1-1; TRBD1 matches 8 bases. V shed 5 bases and J 3 bases; nucleotides not matched to a gene: 8. The CDR3 is 15 residues long. Germline lookup yields CDR1 WNHNN and CDR2 SYGVQD (reference sequence).